A selection of T cell receptor beta chains follows, all from one sample in a study of technical replicates of blood from a few donors. Generated by immunoSEQ multiplex PCR, the TCRdb table keeps only in-frame clones and is missing some. Seen here are about 94,000 clones, more than 90% observed once, and the top ten hold about 0.21%. What was sequenced was T cells isolated from PBMCs. Receptors originate from a human donor in good health. Each CDR3 is given with its conserved first and last residue. The order of the fields is J gene, D gene, V gene, clone size, CDR3 protein, CDR3 DNA. A D gene is named only where the DNA matches it firmly. Part of the rows lack a size; the others show once, few, many or a class for expanded clones.

TRBJ2-2,.,TRBV7-3,.,CASSLIYNMNTGELFF,TGTGCCAGCAGCTTAATTTACAACATGAACACCGGGGAGCTGTTTTTT
TRBJ1-2,TRBD1,TRBV5-1,few,CASSGQGYGYTF,TGCGCCAGCAGCGGACAGGGGTATGGCTACACCTTC
TRBJ1-1,.,TRBV11-3,.,CASSLDQGNTEAFF,TGTGCCAGCAGCTTAGACCAGGGGAACACTGAAGCTTTCTTT
TRBJ2-6,.,TRBV28,.,CASSLLSLSGANVLTF,TGTGCCAGCAGTTTATTGTCCCTCTCTGGGGCCAACGTCCTGACTTTC
TRBJ2-2,.,TRBV5-4,.,CASSPRIDRTGELFF,TGTGCCAGCAGCCCCAGGATTGACCGAACCGGGGAGCTGTTTTTT
TRBJ1-4,TRBD1,TRBV5-5,.,CASSTGQSNEKLFF,TGTGCCAGCAGCACGGGACAGAGTAATGAAAAACTGTTTTTT
TRBJ1-2,TRBD1,TRBV29-1,.,CSVTTGTGQYGYTF,TGCAGCGTGACGACCGGGACAGGACAATATGGCTACACCTTC
TRBJ1-2,.,TRBV7-2,.,CASSLVNEDGYTF,TGTGCCAGCAGCTTAGTAAACGAGGATGGCTACACCTTC
TRBJ2-1,.,TRBV15,.,CATSRRDGPNEQFF,TGTGCCACCAGCAGGCGGGACGGGCCAAATGAGCAGTTCTTC
TRBJ1-5,TRBD1,TRBV7-8,.,CASSSTSRVWDRSNQPQHF,TGTGCCAGCAGCTCCACCTCGCGGGTGTGGGACAGGAGCAATCAGCCCCAGCATTTT
TRBJ1-1,.,TRBV4-1,once,CASSQDRRGEAFF,TGCGCCAGCAGCCAAGATCGGCGCGGTGAAGCTTTCTTT
TRBJ2-7,TRBD1,TRBV2,.,CASRGDSFNEQYF,TGTGCCAGCAGGGGGGACAGTTTTAACGAGCAGTACTTC
TRBJ2-5,TRBD2,TRBV9,.,CASSNPGGGSRETQYF,TGTGCCAGCAGCAACCCGGGGGGGGGCTCCAGGGAGACCCAGTACTTC
TRBJ2-2,TRBD1,TRBV7-9,.,CAVQGAYNTGELFF,TGTGCCGTACAGGGGGCTTACAACACCGGGGAGCTGTTTTTT
TRBJ2-5,.,TRBV5-6,few,CASSLGEVQETQYF,TGTGCCAGCAGCTTGGGAGAGGTCCAAGAGACCCAGTACTTC
TRBJ1-1,.,TRBV6-1,once,CASSVVQANTEAFF,TGTGCCAGCAGTGTTGTACAGGCGAACACTGAAGCTTTCTTT
TRBJ2-1,TRBD2,TRBV27,.,CASSSLAGERYNEQFF,TGTGCCAGCAGTTCCTTAGCGGGAGAACGTTACAATGAGCAGTTCTTC
TRBJ2-7,.,TRBV5-1,.,CASSLDSPKEQYF,TGCGCCAGCAGCTTGGATTCTCCTAAGGAGCAGTACTTC
TRBJ1-2,.,TRBV6-5,.,CASSYSSGSGYTF,TGTGCCAGCAGTTACTCGTCAGGCTCTGGCTACACCTTC
TRBJ1-1,.,TRBV27,.,CASRGLNEAFF,TGTGCCAGCAGGGGGCTTAATGAAGCTTTCTTT
TRBJ1-5,.,TRBV13,once,CASSSSQGNQPQHF,TGTGCCAGCAGCTCATCACAGGGAAATCAGCCCCAGCATTTT
TRBJ2-7,TRBD1,TRBV5-1,.,CASSLGQGNYEQYF,TGCGCCAGCAGCTTGGGACAGGGTAACTACGAGCAGTACTTC
TRBJ2-7,TRBD2,TRBV6-5,.,CASGGGYEQYF,TGTGCCAGCGGGGGGGGCTACGAGCAGTACTTC
TRBJ1-4,.,TRBV4-1,.,CASSQSFIATNEKLFF,TGCGCCAGCAGCCAAAGTTTTATAGCAACTAATGAAAAACTGTTTTTT
TRBJ1-3,TRBD1,TRBV7-9,once,CASSNEGTGWGTIYF,TGTGCCAGCAGCAACGAGGGGACAGGCTGGGGCACCATATATTTT
TRBJ2-1,.,TRBV5-1,.,CASSLLLESSDEQFF,TGCGCCAGCAGCTTGTTATTAGAGAGTAGCGATGAGCAGTTCTTC
TRBJ1-1,.,TRBV7-3,.,CASSLTGFTEAFF,TGTGCCAGCAGCTTAACCGGGTTCACTGAAGCTTTCTTT
TRBJ1-6,.,TRBV9,.,CASSPAGGNNSPLHF,TGTGCCAGCAGTCCCGCGGGGGGGAATAATTCACCCCTCCACTTT
TRBJ2-1,.,TRBV27,.,CASSLGRVPYNEQFF,TGTGCCAGCAGTTTAGGCAGGGTACCCTACAATGAGCAGTTCTTC
TRBJ2-5,TRBD1,TRBV6-1,.,CASSESGQAEETQYF,TGTGCCAGCAGTGAGTCGGGACAGGCCGAAGAGACCCAGTACTTC
TRBJ2-7,TRBD2,TRBV2,.,CASSDRLAGVSDEQYF,TGTGCCAGCAGTGATAGACTAGCGGGAGTAAGCGACGAGCAGTACTTC
TRBJ2-1,TRBD2,TRBV4-1,.,CASSLPGLAGYKSSYNEQFF,TGCGCCAGCAGCCTGCCGGGACTAGCGGGATATAAAAGCTCCTACAATGAGCAGTTCTTC
TRBJ2-2,.,TRBV29-1,.,CSVWEEELFF,TGCAGCGTTTGGGAGGAGGAGCTGTTTTTT
TRBJ2-2,.,TRBV18,.,CASSPPLRGELFF,TGTGCCAGCTCACCACCTCTCCGTGGGGAGCTGTTTTTT
TRBJ1-1,.,TRBV11-1,.,CASSRRRTAVNTEAFF,TGTGCCAGCAGCCGAAGACGGACAGCCGTGAACACTGAAGCTTTCTTT
TRBJ2-2,.,TRBV11-3,.,CASSLRLYTGELFF,TGTGCCAGCAGCCTCCGACTGTACACCGGGGAGCTGTTTTTT
TRBJ1-1,.,TRBV4-2,.,CASSQDLAGNTEAFF,TGTGCCAGCAGCCAAGATCTGGCGGGGAACACTGAAGCTTTCTTT
TRBJ2-5,TRBD1,TRBV6-5,.,CASRLQGGPLETQYF,TGTGCCAGCAGACTACAGGGGGGCCCCCTGGAGACCCAGTACTTC